Listed here are 4 T cell receptor beta chains from one sample, sequenced in a study of T cell responses to AZD1222 COVID-19 vaccine. Only in-frame clones appear in the TCRdb table, and some are missing; sequencing was by immunoSEQ multiplex PCR. The table records about 150,000 clones, approximately 90% of them present only once. The sample consisted of peripheral blood, taken on day 0 of AZD1222 vaccination. The receptor source for this set is an adult in good health.

This chain uses TRBV6-5 with TRBJ2-1; 9 bases agree with TRBD2. Germline CDR1 is MNHEY and CDR2 is SVGAGI. The CDR3 length is 16 residues. J lost 2 bases, V lost 4 bases, and 6 bases had no gene match. In DNA, the CDR3 is TGTGCCAGCAGTTCTTTAAGACTAGCGGCCTACAATGAGCAGTTCTTC. Translation gives CASSSLRLAAYNEQFF.

This clone was recorded a few times. The chain is built from TRBV7-9 and TRBJ1-5; TRBD1 matches 10 bases. The CDR3 extends over 13 amino acids. CDR1 is SEHNR, CDR2 FQNEAQ, per germline (reference sequence). Germline trimming cut 3 bases from V and 11 bases from J; bases unmatched to any gene: 4. This CDR3 is CASSLTDRGTQHF. For the CDR3, the DNA is TGTGCCAGCAGCTTGACGGACAGGGGGACCCAGCATTTT. The full variable domain, with the rest looked up from reference TRBV7-9 and TRBJ1-5, is DTGVSQNPRHKITKRGQNVTFRCDPISEHNRLYWYRQTLGQGPEFLTYFQNEAQLEKSRLLSDRFSAERPKGSFSTLEIQRTEQGDSAMYLCASSLTDRGTQHFGDGTRLSIL.

The gene calls are TRBV3-1 (or the pseudogene TRBV3-2) and TRBJ1-2; D is uncertain. The ends were cut back, 1 base at V and 6 bases at J, with 15 bases in the middle. Germline CDR1 LGHDT, CDR2 YNNKEL (reference sequence). The length of the CDR3 is 15 residues. Here the CDR3 DNA reads TGTGCCAGCAGCCAAGGAGCAGGCTTTGATCATGGCTACACCTTC. It codes for CASSQGAGFDHGYTF.

In this sample, this clone turned up once. The rearrangement joins TRBV27 to TRBJ1-2, with 8 bases matching TRBD1. Trimming cost V 5 bases and J 1 base; bases outside gene matches: 12. Germline assignment: CDR1 MNHEY and CDR2 SMNVEV (reference sequence). The CDR3 runs to 17 residues. The CDR3: CASSPQTDRAYNYGYTF. Here the CDR3 DNA reads TGTGCCAGCAGTCCCCAAACGGACAGGGCTTATAACTATGGCTACACCTTC.